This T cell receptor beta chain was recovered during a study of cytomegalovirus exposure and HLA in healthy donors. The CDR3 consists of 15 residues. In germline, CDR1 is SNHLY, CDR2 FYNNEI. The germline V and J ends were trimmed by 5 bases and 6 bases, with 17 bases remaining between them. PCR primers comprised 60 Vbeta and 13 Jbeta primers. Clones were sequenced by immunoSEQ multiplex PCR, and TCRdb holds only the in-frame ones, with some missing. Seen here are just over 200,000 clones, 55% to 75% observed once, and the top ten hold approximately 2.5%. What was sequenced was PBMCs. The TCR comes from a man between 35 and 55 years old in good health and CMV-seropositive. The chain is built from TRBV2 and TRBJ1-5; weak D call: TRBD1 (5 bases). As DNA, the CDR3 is TGTGCCAGCAGTAGAGGCAGGGCCCTGGGTCAGCCCCAGCATTTT. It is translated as CASSRGRALGQPQHF.